These 6 T cell receptor beta chains share one sample of origin, sequenced in a study of OX40 agonist ivuxolimab in advanced cancers. The protocol was immunoSEQ multiplex PCR, while the TCRdb copy is restricted to in-frame clones and leaves out a portion. The table lists just over 60,000 clones, roughly nine tenths of them singletons, with around 0.63% in the top ten. Here the sequenced sample was CD4+ or CD8+ T cells sorted from blood, taken in a trial of the OX40 agonist ivuxolimab. These receptors were collected from an adult with an advanced solid tumor such as melanoma, head and neck, liver or kidney cancer.

The rearrangement uses TRBV11-1 and TRBJ2-7, with 10 positions matching TRBD1. Trimming took 5 bases from V and 5 from J; bases not matched to a gene: 9. This CDR3 has 15 amino acids. Germline values: CDR1 SGHAT, CDR2 FQDESV (reference sequence). The CDR3 DNA reads TGTGCCAGCAGCGTAATCGGGACAGGGGCCCACGAGCAGTACTTC. Its translation is CASSVIGTGAHEQYF.

In nucleotides, the CDR3 is TGTGCCAGCAGTACAGCTCCCCCCTCCTACGAGCAGTACTTC. Translating gives CASSTAPPSYEQYF. The rearrangement joins TRBV2 to TRBJ2-7; no reliable D call. V lost 5 bases and J lost 0, with 11 bases in between. There are 14 residues in the CDR3. The germline V gene has CDR1 SNHLY and CDR2 FYNNEI. The variable domain in full, with the rest retrieved from reference TRBV2 and TRBJ2-7, is EPEVTQTPSHQVTQMGQEVILRCVPISNHLYFYWYRQILGQKVEFLVSFYNNEISEKSEIFDDQFSVERPDGSNFTLKIRSTKLEDSAMYFCASSTAPPSYEQYFGPGTRLTVT.

This clone was counted a few times. The chain uses TRBV5-1 and TRBJ2-5; 8 bases map to TRBD1. This CDR3 is 16 amino acids long. CDR1 is SGHRS, CDR2 YFSETQ, per germline. J lost 4 bases, V lost 0 bases, and 8 bases had no gene match. The chain's CDR3 is CASSLGGQGGGETQYF. The CDR3 DNA follows: TGCGCCAGCAGCTTGGGTGGACAGGGTGGAGGAGAGACCCAGTACTTC.

This chain connects TRBV18 to TRBJ2-5, with TRBD1 matching 7 bases. V trimming: 5 bases; J trimming: 5 bases; junction bases outside the gene matches: 11. Germline loops: CDR1 KGHSH, CDR2 LQKENI. The CDR3 is 15 amino acids. The CDR3 is CASSSRQGRWETQYF. As DNA, the CDR3 is TGTGCCAGCTCATCCCGACAGGGCCGGTGGGAGACCCAGTACTTC.

J is TRBJ2-1 and V is TRBV5-1, with 8 bases fitting TRBD2. V dropped 4 bases and J dropped 4; count of bases not matched to a gene: 7. Germline values: CDR1 SGHRS, CDR2 YFSETQ. This CDR3 is 15 amino acids long. The CDR3 DNA is TGCGCCAGCAGCCCTGCGGGGACTAGATACAATGAGCAGTTCTTC. Translating it yields CASSPAGTRYNEQFF.

V gene TRBV21-1 combines with J gene TRBJ2-5; the DNA was not used to check the table's D call, TRBD1. TRBV21-1 counts as a pseudogene. The CDR3 runs to 17 residues. The CDR3: CASSRSGQRTSKETQYF. The DNA for the CDR3 is TGTGCCAGCAGCAGGTCGGGACAGCGGACTTCTAAAGAGACCCAGTACTTC.